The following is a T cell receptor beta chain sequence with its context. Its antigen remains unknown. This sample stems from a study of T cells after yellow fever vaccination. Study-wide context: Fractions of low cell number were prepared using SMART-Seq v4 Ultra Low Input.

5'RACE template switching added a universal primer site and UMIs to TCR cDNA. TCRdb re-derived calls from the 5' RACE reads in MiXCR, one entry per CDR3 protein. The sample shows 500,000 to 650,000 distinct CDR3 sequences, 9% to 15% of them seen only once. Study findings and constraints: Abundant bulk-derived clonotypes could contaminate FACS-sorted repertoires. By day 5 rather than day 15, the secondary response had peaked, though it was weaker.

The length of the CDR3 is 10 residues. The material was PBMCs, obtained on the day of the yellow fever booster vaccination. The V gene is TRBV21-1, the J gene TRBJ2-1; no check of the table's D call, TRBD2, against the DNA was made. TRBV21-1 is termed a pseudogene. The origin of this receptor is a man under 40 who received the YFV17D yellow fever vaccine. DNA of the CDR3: TGTGCCAGCAGCAGGGAGGAGCAGTTCTTC. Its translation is CASSREEQFF.